Each of the 11 T cell receptor delta chains below was sequenced from the same sample in a study of gamma-delta chains in newborns, infants, children. TCRdb applied CATT to the reads for clone calling. The sample lists 15,000 or so delta-chain clones, less than 9.5% seen once, with about a fifth in the top ten. The sample consisted of blood. The receptors here all came from a child who was a newborn, infant or young child, either healthy, febrile or measles-vaccinated (not recorded which).

This clone has only a few counts. TCRdb pairs this DNA with a much larger clone's protein that differs at residue 9, likely a read error; the protein shown was translated from the DNA. The J gene is TRDJ3, the V gene TRDV2, with 10 bases identical to TRDD3. The V gene's germline CDR1 is GEAIGNYY and CDR2 EKD. J lost 0 bases, V lost 2 bases, and 6 bases had no gene match. The CDR3 spans 19 residues. CDR3 DNA: TGTGCCTGTGACAATTACTGGGGGATGCGCTCCTGGGACACCCGACAGATGTTTTTC. Translation gives CACDNYWGMRSWDTRQMFF.

The rearrangement links TRDV2 to TRDJ3; the match to TRDD3 covers 8 bases. Trimming at V came to 0 bases and at J to 0 bases, leaving 12 bases not matched to a gene. Germline V lookup: CDR1 GEAIGNYY, CDR2 EKD. The CDR3 runs 21 residues. CDR3 residues: CACDTVILGGHLSWDTRQMFF. CDR3 in DNA: TGTGCCTGTGACACCGTGATACTGGGGGGTCACCTCTCCTGGGACACCCGACAGATGTTTTTC.

A word on this clone: The sample contains more than one DNA sequence encoding this CDR3. The V gene is TRDV2, the J gene TRDJ2; 7 bases are shared with TRDD3. CDR1 is GEAIGNYY and CDR2 is EKD in the germline V gene. V gave up 0 bases and J gave up 2 bases; unmatched junction bases: 2. The CDR3 length is 15 residues. CDR3 in DNA: TGTGCCTGTGACACCGTTGGGGGATTGACAGCACAACTCTTCTTT. Amino acids: CACDTVGGLTAQLFF.

The CDR3 bases are TGTGCCTGTGACGTACTGGGGGATACAGACTGGGACACCCGACAGATGTTTTTC. It encodes CACDVLGDTDWDTRQMFF. The chain joins TRDV2 to TRDJ3, with 12 bases fitting TRDD3. Germline CDR1 is GEAIGNYY and CDR2 is EKD. CDR3 size: 18 residues. After removal of 3 bases from V and 3 bases from J, the junction contained 5 bases not matched to a gene.

This clone was observed a handful of times. Other DNA sequences in the same sample also yield this CDR3. The chain is built from TRDV2 and TRDJ2; 11 bases fit TRDD3. V lost 0 bases to trimming and J lost 4 bases; unmatched junction nucleotides: 0. The CDR3 contains 15 residues. CDR1 GEAIGNYY and CDR2 EKD come from the germline V gene. The CDR3 reads CACDTWGIRTAQLFF. The CDR3 bases are TGTGCCTGTGACACCTGGGGGATACGGACAGCACAACTCTTCTTT.

This clone showed up many times. The V call is TRDV2, the J call TRDJ2, with 10 bases aligning to TRDD3. Per the germline V gene, CDR1 is GEAIGNYY and CDR2 is EKD. The CDR3 extends over 15 amino acids. With 3 bases clipped from V and 3 bases from J, the junction kept 3 bases outside the gene matches. CDR3 nucleotides: TGTGCCTGTGACCCACTGGGGGATGTGACAGCACAACTCTTCTTT. This sequence encodes CACDPLGDVTAQLFF.

The CDR3: CACDTARAWVIRGWDTRQMFF. The CDR3, as DNA: TGTGCCTGTGACACCGCGAGGGCCTGGGTGATACGCGGCTGGGACACCCGACAGATGTTTTTC. The chain combines TRDV2 with TRDJ3; the D gene is possibly TRDD3 (6 bases). Between the trimmed V and J ends, which lost 0 bases and 3 bases, there was a span of 23 bases. The CDR3 consists of 21 residues. Per germline, CDR1 GEAIGNYY and CDR2 EKD.

The table lists this clone with many counts. The V and J genes are TRDV2 and TRDJ2; the match to TRDD3 covers 7 bases. From germline, CDR1 is GEAIGNYY and CDR2 EKD. V was pared by 3 bases and J by 3 bases, with 12 bases of the junction left unmatched. This CDR3 is 17 amino acids long. CDR3 sequence reads: CACDFVLGMRMTAQLFF. The DNA for the CDR3 is TGTGCCTGTGACTTCGTACTGGGGATGAGGATGACAGCACAACTCTTCTTT.

About this clone itself: A much larger clone lies one base from this, so it may be a read error. Other nucleotide sequences from this sample produce the same CDR3. The chain uses TRDV2 and TRDJ3, with 13 bases matching TRDD3. CDR1 and CDR2 from the germline V gene are GEAIGNYY and EKD. The CDR3 totals 20 residues. The CDR3 bases are TGTGCCTGTGACACGCTGGGACTGGGGGATACGTCCTGGGACACTCGACAGATGTTTTTC. This translates into CACDTLGLGDTSWDTRQMFF.

The chain carries TRDV1 and TRDJ3; TRDD3 matches at 13 bases. This CDR3 spans 18 amino acids. After removal of 3 bases from V and 9 bases from J, the junction contained 8 bases not matched to a gene. The germline V gene encodes CDR1 TSWWSYY and CDR2 QGS. CDR3 region: CALGDDWGIRVGTRQMFF. As DNA, the CDR3 is TGTGCTCTTGGGGATGACTGGGGGATACGCGTAGGCACCCGACAGATGTTTTTC.

This clone was seen a handful of times. A far larger clone is off by one base, so a read error is likely. This CDR3 is also generated by other DNA sequences in the sample. The V gene is TRDV2, the J gene TRDJ3; 7 bases are a match to TRDD3. CDR1 is GEAIGNYY and CDR2 is EKD in the germline V gene. The J segment lost 0 bases and the V segment lost 4 bases, leaving 2 bases of the junction unmatched. The CDR3 is 16 amino acids. CDR3 nucleotides: TGTGCCTGTGATTGGGGGAGCTCCTGGGACACCCGACAGATGTTTTTC. Protein: CACDWGSSWDTRQMFF.